The 9 T cell receptor beta chains listed next were all sequenced from one sample in a study of T cells after yellow fever vaccination. One entry per CDR3 protein, called by TCRdb with MiXCR from the 5' RACE reads. This sample carries 95,000 to 100,000 distinct CDR3 sequences, around 5.8% of them seen once, and the ten largest clones take over 40%. Sample: CD8+ T cells sorted from PBMCs, taken 10 days after the yellow fever booster vaccination. Receptor source: a man younger than 30 who received the YFV17D yellow fever vaccine.

The chain carries TRBV3-1 and TRBJ1-1; D might be TRBD1 (5 bases). Germline V gene lookup returns CDR1 LGHDT and CDR2 YNNKEL (reference sequence). The CDR3 spans 15 residues. The V end lost 0 bases, the J end lost 4 bases, and 12 bases lay between the germline ends. The CDR3 DNA follows: TGTGCCAGCAGCCAAGATGGGGCAGGGCCCACTGAAGCTTTCTTT. This translates into CASSQDGAGPTEAFF.

Ten or more counts support this clonotype. V usage is TRBV3-1 and J usage is TRBJ2-2; no clear D gene. The germline V gene encodes CDR1 LGHDT and CDR2 YNNKEL (reference sequence). The CDR3 length is 14 residues. V was pared by 3 bases and J by 5 bases, with 10 bases between. The CDR3 DNA follows: TGTGCCAGCAGCCAGGAGTACACTACCGGGGAGCTGTTTTTT. Translation gives CASSQEYTTGELFF.

This clonotype was seen a few times. The junction and the germline gene differ at one end; a read error may be behind it. This chain connects TRBV14 to TRBJ1-1; a possible D gene is TRBD1 (5 bases). Germline V gives CDR1 SGHDN, CDR2 FVKESK. The CDR3 covers 14 residues. The CDR3: CASSRGGALNTEAF. The CDR3 DNA is TGTGCCAGCAGCCGGGGAGGGGCTTTGAACACTGAAGCTTTT.

This clonotype was found a few times. The chain couples TRBV15 to TRBJ2-2; TRBD1 matches at 11 bases. Per the germline V gene, CDR1 is LNHNV and CDR2 is YYDKDF (reference sequence). Trimming took 5 bases from V and 3 from J; bases not matched to a gene: 2. The CDR3 has 15 residues. The CDR3 sequence: CATSEGQGDTGELFF. The CDR3 DNA reads TGTGCCACCAGCGAGGGACAGGGGGACACCGGGGAGCTGTTTTTT. The full variable domain, in which reference TRBV15 and TRBJ2-2 provide the parts outside the CDR3, is DAMVIQNPRYQVTQFGKPVTLSCSQTLNHNVMYWYQQKSSQAPKLLFHYYDKDFNNEADTPDNFQSRRPNTSFCFLDIRSPGLGDTAMYLCATSEGQGDTGELFFGEGSRLTVL.

This clonotype has a handful of counts. The V gene is TRBV29-1, the J gene TRBJ2-3; 7 bases map to TRBD1. The CDR3 contains 15 residues. The trim removed 7 bases at V and 0 bases at J, leaving 10 bases unmatched. CDR1 and CDR2 from the germline V gene are SQVTM and ANQGSEA. CDR3 in amino acids: CSAEGTETSTDTQYF. The DNA of the CDR3 is TGCAGCGCCGAGGGGACAGAAACTAGCACAGATACGCAGTATTTT.

The chain carries TRBV12-3 or TRBV12-4 and TRBJ2-2; 7 bases fit TRBD1. The CDR3 length is 14 residues. V trimming: 9 bases; J trimming: 6 bases; junction bases outside the gene matches: 10. CDR3 loop: CASSTGLISGELFF. For the CDR3, the DNA is TGTGCCAGTTCGACAGGGTTAATCTCCGGGGAGCTGTTTTTT.

The chain employs TRBV30 and TRBJ2-7, with 9 nucleotides matching TRBD1. V gave up 4 bases and J gave up 2 bases; unmatched junction bases: 9. CDR3 length: 15 residues. Germline lookup yields CDR1 GTSNPN and CDR2 SVGIG (reference sequence). The chain's CDR3 is CAWKGDREGAYEQYF. The CDR3 DNA is TGTGCCTGGAAGGGGGACAGGGAGGGGGCCTACGAGCAGTACTTC. The full variable domain, its missing parts supplied by reference TRBV30 and TRBJ2-7, is SQTIHQWPATLVQPVGSPLSLECTVEGTSNPNLYWYRQAAGRGLQLLFYSVGIGQISSEVPQNLSASRPQDRQFILSSKKLLLSDSGFYLCAWKGDREGAYEQYFGPGTRLTVT.

This clonotype was observed a handful of times. The chain recombines TRBV4-3 with TRBJ2-7; tentatively, D is TRBD1 or TRBD2 (5 bases each). The ends were cut back, 1 base at V and 6 bases at J, with 7 bases in the middle. CDR1 is LGHNA, CDR2 YSLEER, per germline. This CDR3 spans 12 amino acids. CDR3 DNA sequence: TGCGCCAGCAGCCAAGGAGGGACCGAGCAGTACTTC. Translated, it gives CASSQGGTEQYF.

V gene TRBV5-5 combines with J gene TRBJ2-7; 7 nucleotides align to TRBD1. With 5 bases clipped from V and 0 bases from J, the junction kept 8 bases outside the gene matches. This CDR3 is 15 amino acids long. CDR1 SGHKS and CDR2 YYEKEE come from the germline V gene (reference sequence). In DNA form, the CDR3 reads TGTGCCAGCAGTTACGCCGGGACAGCCTCCTACGAGCAGTACTTC. Its protein is CASSYAGTASYEQYF.